Shown below are 25 T cell receptor beta chains from a single sample sequenced in a study of blood T cell repertoires in COVID-19. Sequencing was performed with immunoSEQ multiplex PCR; in TCRdb, only in-frame clones are kept and a portion is missing. The table includes a few hundred thousand clones, 65% to 90% detected once. Sequenced: peripheral blood. Receptor source: a man aged 45-65 years with acute or convalescent COVID-19.

The V and J genes are TRBV18 and TRBJ2-7; D perhaps matches TRBD2 (5 bases). Looked up from germline, CDR1 is KGHSH and CDR2 is LQKENI. The CDR3 is 13 amino acids. V was cut by 5 bases and J by 3 bases, with 11 bases left in between. The CDR3 protein is CASSEGRFYEQYF. The CDR3 bases are TGTGCCAGCTCAGAGGGCAGGTTCTACGAGCAGTACTTC.

The chain employs TRBV7-8 and TRBJ2-3, with 8 bases matching TRBD2. Trimming cost V 4 bases and J 0 bases; bases outside gene matches: 9. In germline, CDR1 is SGHVS, CDR2 FQNEAQ. This CDR3 comprises 17 residues. In DNA form, the CDR3 reads TGTGCCAGCAGCTCCGGGGGGGGCAGAACTAGCACAGATACGCAGTATTTT. Its protein is CASSSGGGRTSTDTQYF. The entire variable domain, with the rest obtained from reference TRBV7-8 and TRBJ2-3, is as follows: GAGVSQSPRYKVAKRGQDVALRCDPISGHVSLFWYQQALGQGPEFLTYFQNEAQLDKSGLPSDRFFAERPEGSVSTLKIQRTQQEDSAVYLCASSSGGGRTSTDTQYFGPGTRLTVL.

The genes are TRBV19 and TRBJ1-1; the D is unclear. The V and J ends lost 7 bases and 0 bases respectively, with 9 bases between them. This CDR3 spans 13 amino acids. Germline V gene lookup returns CDR1 LNHDA and CDR2 SQIVND (reference sequence). The chain's CDR3 is CASMRAVNTEAFF. In DNA, the CDR3 is TGTGCCAGTATGAGGGCGGTGAACACTGAAGCTTTCTTT.

This clone was recorded once. The chain recombines TRBV6-1 with TRBJ1-5, with D unresolved. Per the germline V gene, CDR1 is MNHNS and CDR2 is SASEGT. V was pared by 1 base and J by 5 bases, with 6 bases between. This CDR3 region has 13 residues. The CDR3 here is CASSEVEDQPQHF. CDR3 in DNA: TGTGCCAGCAGTGAAGTTGAGGATCAGCCCCAGCATTTT.

The chain employs TRBV19 and TRBJ2-5, with unresolved D. In germline, CDR1 is LNHDA, CDR2 SQIVND (reference sequence). V lost 8 bases and J lost 0, with 10 bases in between. This CDR3 contains 13 residues. CDR3 coding DNA: TGTGCCAGTCGTTTCCGGGACCAAGAGACCCAGTACTTC. Protein product: CASRFRDQETQYF.

This clone was recorded a few times. The chain carries TRBV12-3 or TRBV12-4 and TRBJ1-2; D is ambiguous. The CDR3 length is 11 residues. Trimming shortened V by 5 bases and J by 1 base, and 2 bases separated the two germline ends. The CDR3 sequence is CASSLNYGYTF. Written as DNA, the CDR3 is TGTGCCAGCAGTCTTAACTATGGCTACACCTTC.

This clone was counted between two and nine times. This chain uses TRBV7-9 with TRBJ2-3; D may be TRBD2 (6 bases). CDR3 length equals 17 residues. Germline values: CDR1 SEHNR, CDR2 FQNEAQ (reference sequence). V dropped 5 bases and J dropped 3 bases, with 21 bases sitting between them. CDR3 DNA sequence: TGTGCCAGCAGCCTAACAATGGGCGGGGTGGAAACAGATACGCAGTATTTT. This gives the protein CASSLTMGGVETDTQYF.

V gene TRBV4-1 combines with J gene TRBJ1-1, with D unresolved. This CDR3 is 15 amino acids long. The V end was cut by 1 base, the J end by 0 bases, with 9 bases between. Germline V lookup: CDR1 MGHRA, CDR2 YSYEKL. The CDR3 loop is CASSQVVLLNTEAFF. CDR3 bases: TGCGCCAGCAGCCAAGTTGTCCTTCTGAACACTGAAGCTTTCTTT.

V gene TRBV19 combines with J gene TRBJ1-1; possibly TRBD1 for D (6 bases). Trimming pared 2 bases from V and 6 bases from J, leaving 10 bases between. This CDR3 region has 13 residues. CDR1 is LNHDA and CDR2 is SQIVND in the germline V gene (reference sequence). The CDR3 sequence is CASSIKGVPEAFF. The CDR3 coding sequence is TGTGCCAGTAGTATAAAGGGGGTCCCTGAAGCTTTCTTT.

This rearrangement joins TRBV19 to TRBJ1-5; D perhaps matches TRBD1 (6 bases). The V end lost 5 bases, the J end lost 0 bases, and 11 bases lay between the germline ends. Germline assignment: CDR1 LNHDA and CDR2 SQIVND (reference sequence). CDR3 length: 15 residues. The DNA for the CDR3 is TGTGCCAGTAGTCCCGGACAGCTTAGCAATCAGCCCCAGCATTTT. It encodes CASSPGQLSNQPQHF.

V usage is TRBV2 and J usage is TRBJ2-2, with D perhaps matching TRBD1 (6 bases). Germline V gene lookup returns CDR1 SNHLY and CDR2 FYNNEI. There are 13 residues in the CDR3. Trimming stripped 6 bases from V and 5 bases from J, with 10 bases between. As DNA, the CDR3 is TGTGCCAGCAGGACGGACAGTACCGGGGAGCTGTTTTTT. Protein: CASRTDSTGELFF. Full variable domain (rest looked up from reference TRBV2 and TRBJ2-2): EPEVTQTPSHQVTQMGQEVILRCVPISNHLYFYWYRQILGQKVEFLVSFYNNEISEKSEIFDDQFSVERPDGSNFTLKIRSTKLEDSAMYFCASRTDSTGELFFGEGSRLTVL.

The V gene is TRBV10-2, the J gene TRBJ2-1; 7 nucleotides line up with TRBD1. Germline V gene sequence: CDR1 WSHSY, CDR2 SAAADI. The CDR3 is 12 amino acids. The V and J ends lost 7 bases and 7 bases, in that order; junction bases with no gene match: 4. This chain's CDR3 is CASNYRGNEQFF. The DNA of the CDR3 is TGCGCCAGCAACTACAGGGGAAATGAGCAGTTCTTC.

This chain connects TRBV19 to TRBJ1-1, with a weak D call TRBD1 (5 bases). V lost 5 bases and J 0 bases, leaving 7 bases between the germline ends. The CDR3 extends over 13 amino acids. Germline assignment: CDR1 LNHDA and CDR2 SQIVND (reference sequence). CDR3 in DNA: TGTGCCAGTAGTTTCAGGGTGAACACTGAAGCTTTCTTT. It is translated as CASSFRVNTEAFF.

This clone was found once. The gene calls are TRBV15 and TRBJ2-7, with 8 bases lining up with TRBD1. CDR3 size: 16 residues. V shed 3 bases and J 1 base; nucleotides not matched to a gene: 8. In germline, CDR1 is LNHNV, CDR2 YYDKDF (reference sequence). CDR3: CATSRGRDRNSYEQYF. Written as DNA, the CDR3 is TGTGCCACCAGCAGGGGCCGGGACAGGAATTCCTACGAGCAGTACTTC.

The chain recombines TRBV7-8 with TRBJ1-5, with 8 nucleotides matching TRBD1. The ends lost 5 bases at V and 6 bases at J; junction bases unmatched: 9. CDR3 size: 15 residues. Per the germline V gene, CDR1 is SGHVS and CDR2 is FQNEAQ. The CDR3 bases are TGTGCCAGCAGCCGTGAAGACAGGGGTCCTCAGCCCCAGCATTTT. Its protein is CASSREDRGPQPQHF.

The chain links TRBV5-6 to TRBJ1-6; 7 positions agree with TRBD1. V was clipped by 1 base and J by 2 bases; unmatched bases: 6. This CDR3 contains 17 residues. The germline V gene encodes CDR1 SGHDT and CDR2 YYEEEE. The CDR3 here is CASSLWSQGAYNSPLHF. CDR3 in DNA: TGTGCCAGCAGCTTGTGGAGCCAGGGGGCCTATAATTCACCCCTCCACTTT.

The count of this clone is one. This chain uses TRBV19 with TRBJ1-2; TRBD1 agrees at 8 bases. The J segment lost 4 bases and the V segment lost 4 bases, leaving 8 bases of the junction unmatched. Germline assignment: CDR1 LNHDA and CDR2 SQIVND (reference sequence). The CDR3 covers 15 residues. The CDR3 loop is CASSNIGTGGYGYTF. The CDR3 DNA reads TGTGCCAGTAGTAATATCGGGACAGGCGGCTATGGCTACACCTTC.

This clone was observed a single time. The V gene is TRBV3-1 (or the pseudogene TRBV3-2), the J gene TRBJ2-7, with D possibly being TRBD2 (5 bases). Germline CDR1 and CDR2: LGHDT and YNNKEL (reference sequence). There are 14 residues in the CDR3. Trimming shortened V by 1 base and J by 4 bases, and 11 bases separated the two germline ends. CDR3 in DNA: TGTGCCAGCAGCCAAGGGGCCCCGGGATACGAGCAGTACTTC. This codes for CASSQGAPGYEQYF.

This clone was seen a few times. V usage is TRBV5-1 and J usage is TRBJ2-7, with a weak D call TRBD2 (6 bases). The length of the CDR3 is 14 residues. V dropped 4 bases and J dropped 3 bases, with 14 bases sitting between them. CDR1 and CDR2 (germline): SGHRS, YFSETQ. The CDR3 loop is CASSPGDGYYEQYF. The CDR3 DNA sequence: TGCGCCAGCAGCCCGGGGGACGGATACTACGAGCAGTACTTC.

The rearrangement uses TRBV7-8 and TRBJ1-1, with unresolved D. This CDR3 has 11 residues. From germline, CDR1 is SGHVS and CDR2 FQNEAQ. V was trimmed by 6 bases and J by 7 bases, leaving 9 bases between them. The CDR3 reads CASRRGFEAFF. The CDR3 coding sequence is TGTGCCAGCAGGCGCGGATTTGAAGCTTTCTTT.

This clone was recorded once. The chain uses TRBV5-1 and TRBJ1-4; 8 bases align to TRBD1. J lost 3 bases, V lost 0 bases, and 7 bases had no gene match. The CDR3 totals 17 residues. Germline V gene data show CDR1 as SGHRS and CDR2 as YFSETQ. In DNA, the CDR3 is TGCGCCAGCAGCTTGGGAGCCCAGACAGGGGCTAATGAAAAACTGTTTTTT. Translating it yields CASSLGAQTGANEKLFF.

The rearrangement uses TRBV2 and TRBJ1-6, with D possibly TRBD1 on 6 matching bases. Germline CDR1 reads SNHLY; CDR2 reads FYNNEI. This CDR3 region has 14 residues. CDR3 sequence: CASGAGAGNSPLHF. The CDR3 nucleotides read TGTGCAAGTGGGGCGGGGGCCGGTAATTCACCCCTCCACTTT.

The chain is built from TRBV11-3 and TRBJ1-1; TRBD1 matches 9 bases. The CDR3 totals 16 residues. With 5 bases clipped from V and 6 bases from J, the junction kept 13 bases outside the gene matches. In germline, CDR1 is SGHNT, CDR2 YENEEA. The CDR3 loop is CASSQRSGTGYSEAFF. The CDR3 DNA is TGTGCCAGCAGCCAGAGATCCGGGACAGGGTACTCTGAAGCTTTCTTT.

V and J are TRBV18 and TRBJ2-4; a weak D match, TRBD1 (6 bases). The germline V gene has CDR1 KGHSH and CDR2 LQKENI. V lost 3 bases to trimming and J lost 0 bases, with 12 bases between them. CDR3 length equals 16 residues. DNA of the CDR3: TGTGCCAGCTCACCGTCTAGGGGGATAGCCAAAAACATTCAGTACTTC. Its translation: CASSPSRGIAKNIQYF.

V and J are TRBV5-5 and TRBJ2-3, with TRBD1 matching 9 bases. Germline assignment: CDR1 SGHKS and CDR2 YYEKEE (reference sequence). V dropped 2 bases and J dropped 3; count of bases not matched to a gene: 4. The CDR3 consists of 15 residues. This chain's CDR3 is CASSLGQGTTDTQYF. CDR3 DNA sequence: TGTGCCAGCAGCTTAGGACAGGGGACGACAGATACGCAGTATTTT.